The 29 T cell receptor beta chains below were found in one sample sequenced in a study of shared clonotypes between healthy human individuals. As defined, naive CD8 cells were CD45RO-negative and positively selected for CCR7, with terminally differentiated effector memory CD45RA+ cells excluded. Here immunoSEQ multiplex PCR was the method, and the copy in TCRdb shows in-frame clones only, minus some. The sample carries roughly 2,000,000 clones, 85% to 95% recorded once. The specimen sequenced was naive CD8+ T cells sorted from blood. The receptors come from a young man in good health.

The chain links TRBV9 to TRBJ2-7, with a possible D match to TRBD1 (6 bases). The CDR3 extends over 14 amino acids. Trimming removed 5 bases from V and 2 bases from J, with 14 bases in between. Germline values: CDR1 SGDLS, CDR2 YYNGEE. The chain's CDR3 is CASSSQGSTYEQYF. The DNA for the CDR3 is TGTGCCAGCAGTTCCCAGGGGTCTACCTACGAGCAGTACTTC.

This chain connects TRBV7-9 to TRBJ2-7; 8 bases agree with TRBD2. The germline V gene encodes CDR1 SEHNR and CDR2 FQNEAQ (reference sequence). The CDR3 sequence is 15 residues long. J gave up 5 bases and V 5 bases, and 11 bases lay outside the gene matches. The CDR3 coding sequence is TGTGCCAGCAGCGTGACGGGACTAGGTCTCCACGAGCAGTACTTC. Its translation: CASSVTGLGLHEQYF.

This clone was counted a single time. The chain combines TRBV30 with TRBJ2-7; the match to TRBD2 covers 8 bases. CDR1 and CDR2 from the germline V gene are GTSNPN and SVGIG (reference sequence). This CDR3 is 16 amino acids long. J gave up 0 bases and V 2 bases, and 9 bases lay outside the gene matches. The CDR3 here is CAWSLPSGGLSYEQYF. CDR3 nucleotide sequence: TGTGCCTGGAGTCTTCCCAGCGGGGGACTCTCCTACGAGCAGTACTTC. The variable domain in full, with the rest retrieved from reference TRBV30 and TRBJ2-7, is SQTIHQWPATLVQPVGSPLSLECTVEGTSNPNLYWYRQAAGRGLQLLFYSVGIGQISSEVPQNLSASRPQDRQFILSSKKLLLSDSGFYLCAWSLPSGGLSYEQYFGPGTRLTVT.

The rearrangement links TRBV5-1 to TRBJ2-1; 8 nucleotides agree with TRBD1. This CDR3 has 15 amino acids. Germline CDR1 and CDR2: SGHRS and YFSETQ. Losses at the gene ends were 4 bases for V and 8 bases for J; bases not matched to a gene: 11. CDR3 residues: CASSPRGRTIDEQFF. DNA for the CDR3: TGCGCCAGCAGCCCCAGGGGGCGGACAATCGATGAGCAGTTCTTC.

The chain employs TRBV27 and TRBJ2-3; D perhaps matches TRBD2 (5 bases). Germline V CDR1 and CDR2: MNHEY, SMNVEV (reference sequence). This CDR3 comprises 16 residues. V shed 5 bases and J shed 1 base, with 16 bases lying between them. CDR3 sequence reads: CASSLITPAGTDTQYF. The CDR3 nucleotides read TGTGCCAGCAGTCTAATAACCCCAGCGGGCACAGATACGCAGTATTTT.

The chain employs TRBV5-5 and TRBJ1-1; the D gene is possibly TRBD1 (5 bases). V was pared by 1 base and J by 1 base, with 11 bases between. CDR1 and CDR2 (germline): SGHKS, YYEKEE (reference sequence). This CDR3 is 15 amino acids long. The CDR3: CASSLPGVRNTEAFF. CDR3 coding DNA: TGTGCCAGCAGCTTGCCGGGGGTCAGGAACACTGAAGCTTTCTTT.

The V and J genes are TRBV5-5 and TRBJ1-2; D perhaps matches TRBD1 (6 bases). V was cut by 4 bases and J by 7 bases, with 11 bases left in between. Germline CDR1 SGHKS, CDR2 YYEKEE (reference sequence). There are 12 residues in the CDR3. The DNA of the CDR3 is TGTGCCAGCAGCCCAGGGGTGGGTGGCTACACCTTC. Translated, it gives CASSPGVGGYTF.

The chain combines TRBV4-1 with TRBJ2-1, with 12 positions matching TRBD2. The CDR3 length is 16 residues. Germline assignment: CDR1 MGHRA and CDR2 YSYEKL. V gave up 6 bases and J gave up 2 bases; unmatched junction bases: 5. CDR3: CASSPTSGRTYNEQFF. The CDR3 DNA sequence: TGCGCCAGCAGTCCAACTAGCGGGAGGACCTACAATGAGCAGTTCTTC.

CDR3 sequence reads: CASSVGLFQGLAGENTGELFF. CDR3 in DNA: TGTGCCAGCAGCGTAGGTTTATTTCAAGGACTAGCGGGAGAGAACACCGGGGAGCTGTTTTTT. The V call is TRBV9, the J call TRBJ2-2; 13 nucleotides line up with TRBD2. Germline lookup yields CDR1 SGDLS and CDR2 YYNGEE. V shed 0 bases, J shed 1 base, and the junction held 12 bases outside the gene matches. This CDR3 comprises 21 residues.

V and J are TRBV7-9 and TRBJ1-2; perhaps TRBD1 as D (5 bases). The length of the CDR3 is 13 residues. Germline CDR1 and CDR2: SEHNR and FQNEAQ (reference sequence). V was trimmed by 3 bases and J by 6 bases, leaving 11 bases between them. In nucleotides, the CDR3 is TGTGCCAGCAGCTTGGGACCCGGGGATGGCTACACCTTC. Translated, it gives CASSLGPGDGYTF.

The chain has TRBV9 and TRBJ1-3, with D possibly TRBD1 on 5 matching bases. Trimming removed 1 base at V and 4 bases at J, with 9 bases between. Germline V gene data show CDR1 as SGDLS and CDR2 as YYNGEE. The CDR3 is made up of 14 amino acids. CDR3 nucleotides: TGTGCCAGCAGCGTAAGGGACGTAGGAAACACCATATATTTT. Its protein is CASSVRDVGNTIYF.

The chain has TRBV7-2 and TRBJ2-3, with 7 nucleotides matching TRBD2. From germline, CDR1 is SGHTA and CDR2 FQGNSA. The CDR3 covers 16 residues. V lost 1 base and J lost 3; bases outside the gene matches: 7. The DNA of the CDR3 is TGTGCCAGCAGCTTAGTTTCCGGGGGGAGAACAGATACGCAGTATTTT. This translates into CASSLVSGGRTDTQYF. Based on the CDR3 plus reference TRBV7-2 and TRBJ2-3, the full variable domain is GAGVSQSPSNKVTEKGKDVELRCDPISGHTALYWYRQSLGQGLEFLIYFQGNSAPDKSGLPSDRFSAERTGGSVSTLTIQRTQQEDSAVYLCASSLVSGGRTDTQYFGPGTRLTVL.

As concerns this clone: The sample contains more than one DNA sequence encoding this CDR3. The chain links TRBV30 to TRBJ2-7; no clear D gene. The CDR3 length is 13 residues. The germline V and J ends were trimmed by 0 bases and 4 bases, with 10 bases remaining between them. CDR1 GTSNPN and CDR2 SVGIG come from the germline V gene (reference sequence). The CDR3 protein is CAWSVGQAYEQYF. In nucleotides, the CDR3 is TGTGCCTGGAGTGTAGGGCAGGCGTACGAGCAGTACTTC.

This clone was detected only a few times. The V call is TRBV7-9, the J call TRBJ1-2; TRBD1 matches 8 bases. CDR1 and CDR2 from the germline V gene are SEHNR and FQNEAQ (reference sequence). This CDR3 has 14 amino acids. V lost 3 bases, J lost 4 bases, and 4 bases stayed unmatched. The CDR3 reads CASSFITGGYGYTF. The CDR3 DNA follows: TGTGCCAGCAGCTTTATCACAGGGGGCTATGGCTACACCTTC.

CDR3 DNA: TGTGCCAGCAGCTTATCGGGACAACCTGCCGGGTATACGCAGTATTTT. Translated, it gives CASSLSGQPAGYTQYF. The chain employs TRBV7-9 and TRBJ2-3; D is perhaps TRBD1 (6 bases). Trimming took 2 bases from V and 7 from J, leaving 19 bases between them. The CDR3 sequence is 16 residues long. Germline V lookup: CDR1 SEHNR, CDR2 FQNEAQ (reference sequence).

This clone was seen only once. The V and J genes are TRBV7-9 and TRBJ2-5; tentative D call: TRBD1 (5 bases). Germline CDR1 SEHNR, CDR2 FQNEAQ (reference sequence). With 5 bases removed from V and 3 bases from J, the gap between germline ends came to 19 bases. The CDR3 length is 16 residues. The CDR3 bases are TGTGCCAGCAGCGACTCGTCCGAGTCAGGGAAAGAGACCCAGTACTTC. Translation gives CASSDSSESGKETQYF.

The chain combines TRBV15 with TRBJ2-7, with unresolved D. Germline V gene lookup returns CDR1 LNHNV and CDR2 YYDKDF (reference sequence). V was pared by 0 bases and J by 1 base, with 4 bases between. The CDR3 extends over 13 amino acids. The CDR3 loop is CATSREESYEQYF. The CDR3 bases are TGTGCCACCAGCAGAGAGGAGTCCTACGAGCAGTACTTC.

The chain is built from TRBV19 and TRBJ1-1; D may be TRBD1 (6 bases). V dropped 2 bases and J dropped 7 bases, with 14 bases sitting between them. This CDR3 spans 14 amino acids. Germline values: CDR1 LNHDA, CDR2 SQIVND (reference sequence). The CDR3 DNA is TGTGCCAGTAGTATATCCCCGGGAGGGGGTGAAGCTTTCTTT. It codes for CASSISPGGGEAFF.

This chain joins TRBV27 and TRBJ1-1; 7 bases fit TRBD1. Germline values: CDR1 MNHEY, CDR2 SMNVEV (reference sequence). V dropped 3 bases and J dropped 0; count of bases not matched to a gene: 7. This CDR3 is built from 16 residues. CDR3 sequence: CASSFLIRGMNTEAFF. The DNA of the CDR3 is TGTGCCAGCAGTTTTCTAATCAGGGGGATGAACACTGAAGCTTTCTTT.

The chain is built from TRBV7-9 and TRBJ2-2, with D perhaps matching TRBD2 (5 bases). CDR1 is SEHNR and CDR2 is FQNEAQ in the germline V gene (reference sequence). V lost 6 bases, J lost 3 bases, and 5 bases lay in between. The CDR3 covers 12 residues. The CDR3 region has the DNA TGTGCCAGCAGGGGAGACACCGGGGAGCTGTTTTTT. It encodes CASRGDTGELFF.

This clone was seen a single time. CDR3 sequence reads: CAISERDFNPDTQYF. CDR3 nucleotide sequence: TGTGCCATCAGTGAAAGGGACTTTAACCCAGATACGCAGTATTTT. The chain combines TRBV10-3 with TRBJ2-3; D perhaps matches TRBD2 (6 bases). The CDR3 consists of 15 residues. Germline loops: CDR1 ENHRY, CDR2 SYGVKD. The ends were cut back, 3 bases at V and 4 bases at J, with 14 bases in the middle.

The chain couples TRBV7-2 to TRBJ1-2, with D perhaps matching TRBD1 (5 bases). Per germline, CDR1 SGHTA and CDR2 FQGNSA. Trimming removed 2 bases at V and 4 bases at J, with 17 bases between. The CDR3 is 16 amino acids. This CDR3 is CASSLSLGPGIYGYTF. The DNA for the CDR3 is TGTGCCAGCAGCTTATCGCTGGGACCCGGGATCTATGGCTACACCTTC.

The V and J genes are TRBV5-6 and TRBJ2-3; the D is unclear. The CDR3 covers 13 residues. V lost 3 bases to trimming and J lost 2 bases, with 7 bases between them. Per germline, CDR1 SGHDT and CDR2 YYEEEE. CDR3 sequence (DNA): TGTGCCAGCAGCTCCTCTTACACAGATACGCAGTATTTT. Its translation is CASSSSYTDTQYF.

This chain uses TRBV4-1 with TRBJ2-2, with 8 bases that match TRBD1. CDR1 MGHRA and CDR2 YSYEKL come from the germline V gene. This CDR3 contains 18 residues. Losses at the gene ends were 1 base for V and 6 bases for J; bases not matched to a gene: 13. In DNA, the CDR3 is TGCGCCAGCAGCCAAGCGGCCACAGGGGGGTTTTTGGCCGGGGAGCTGTTTTTT. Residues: CASSQAATGGFLAGELFF.

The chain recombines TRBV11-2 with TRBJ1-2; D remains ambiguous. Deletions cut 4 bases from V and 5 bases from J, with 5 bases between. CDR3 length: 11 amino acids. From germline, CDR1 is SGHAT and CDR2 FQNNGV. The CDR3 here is CASSSGYGYTF. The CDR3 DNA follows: TGTGCCAGCAGCTCCGGGTATGGCTACACCTTC.

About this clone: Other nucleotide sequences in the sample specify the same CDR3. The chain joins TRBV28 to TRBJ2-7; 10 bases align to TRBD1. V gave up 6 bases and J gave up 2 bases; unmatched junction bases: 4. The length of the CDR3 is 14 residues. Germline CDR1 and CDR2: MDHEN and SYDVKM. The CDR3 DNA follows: TGTGCCAGCAGCCCCGGGACAGGGGCCTACGAGCAGTACTTC. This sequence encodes CASSPGTGAYEQYF. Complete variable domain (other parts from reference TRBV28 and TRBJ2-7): DVKVTQSSRYLVKRTGEKVFLECVQDMDHENMFWYRQDPGLGLRLIYFSYDVKMKEKGDIPEGYSVSREKKERFSLILESASTNQTSMYLCASSPGTGAYEQYFGPGTRLTVT.

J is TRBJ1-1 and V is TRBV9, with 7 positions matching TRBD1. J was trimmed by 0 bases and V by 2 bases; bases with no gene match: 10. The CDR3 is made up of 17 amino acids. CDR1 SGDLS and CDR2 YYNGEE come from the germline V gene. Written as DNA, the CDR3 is TGTGCCAGCAGCGTTGGCTCAGGGGGGACACTGAACACTGAAGCTTTCTTT. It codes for CASSVGSGGTLNTEAFF. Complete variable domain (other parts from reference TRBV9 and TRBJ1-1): DSGVTQTPKHLITATGQRVTLRCSPRSGDLSVYWYQQSLDQGLQFLIQYYNGEERAKGNILERFSAQQFPDLHSELNLSSLELGDSALYFCASSVGSGGTLNTEAFFGQGTRLTVV.

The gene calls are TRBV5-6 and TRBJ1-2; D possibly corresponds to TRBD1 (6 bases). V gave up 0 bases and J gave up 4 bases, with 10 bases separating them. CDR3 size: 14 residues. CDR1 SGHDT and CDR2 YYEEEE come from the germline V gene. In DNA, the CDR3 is TGTGCCAGCAGCTTGGCCGGGGACATCTATGGCTACACCTTC. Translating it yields CASSLAGDIYGYTF.

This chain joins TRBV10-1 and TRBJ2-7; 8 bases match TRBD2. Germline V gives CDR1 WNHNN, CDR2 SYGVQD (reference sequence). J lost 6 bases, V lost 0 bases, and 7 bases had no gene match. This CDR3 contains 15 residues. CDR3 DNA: TGCGCCAGCAGTGAGTCGACTAGCGTCGGCTCCGAGCAGTACTTC. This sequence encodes CASSESTSVGSEQYF.